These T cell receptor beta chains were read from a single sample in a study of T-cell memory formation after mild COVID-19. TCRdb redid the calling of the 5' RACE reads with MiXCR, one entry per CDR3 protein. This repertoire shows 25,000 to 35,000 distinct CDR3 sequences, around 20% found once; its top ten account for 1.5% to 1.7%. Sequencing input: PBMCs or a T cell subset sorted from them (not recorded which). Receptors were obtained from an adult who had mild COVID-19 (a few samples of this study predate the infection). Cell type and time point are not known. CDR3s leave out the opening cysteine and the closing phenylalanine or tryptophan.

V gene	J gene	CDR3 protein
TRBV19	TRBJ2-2	ASSMQPGSNTGELF
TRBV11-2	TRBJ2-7	ASRGPAGTPYEQY
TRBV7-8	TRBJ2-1	ASTGDLRNEQF
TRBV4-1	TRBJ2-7	ASSLSWTGGAIDEQY
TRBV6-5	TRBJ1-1	ASSLGGGRRNTEAF
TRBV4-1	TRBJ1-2	ASSPQQGAYGYT
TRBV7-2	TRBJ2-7	ASSPRQGAYEQY
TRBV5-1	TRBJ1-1	ASSLDQGAPEAF
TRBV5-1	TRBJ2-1	ASSSGTSGGENGEQF
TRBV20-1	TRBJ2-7	SARVLAGGYEQY
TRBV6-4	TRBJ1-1	ASSDSKRTTGKPLNTEAF
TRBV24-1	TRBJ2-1	ATSKGAIKGAGFNNEQF
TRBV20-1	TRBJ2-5	SARGLAGVETQY
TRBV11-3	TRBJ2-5	ASSGLADQETQY
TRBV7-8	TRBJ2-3	ASSPGEGRGDTQY
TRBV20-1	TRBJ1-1	SALGPSGMNTEAF
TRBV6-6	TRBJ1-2	ASSYNQQGGGYT
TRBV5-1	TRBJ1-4	ASSPQDEAELF
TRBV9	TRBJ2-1	ASSVVGAENEQF
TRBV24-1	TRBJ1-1	ATSDPLDRGPT
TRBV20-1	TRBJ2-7	SPSGGNSYEQY
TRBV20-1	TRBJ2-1	SGSGRRGNNEQF
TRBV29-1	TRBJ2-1	SVEMGGRWNEQF
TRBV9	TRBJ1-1	ASSVASGLNTEAF
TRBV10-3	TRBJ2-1	AISPSVGGGLKYNEQF
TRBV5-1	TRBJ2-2	ASSLGPSGSTVNTGELF
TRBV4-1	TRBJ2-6	ASSQVLGVGANVLT
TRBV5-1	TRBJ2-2	ASSRTDTGELF